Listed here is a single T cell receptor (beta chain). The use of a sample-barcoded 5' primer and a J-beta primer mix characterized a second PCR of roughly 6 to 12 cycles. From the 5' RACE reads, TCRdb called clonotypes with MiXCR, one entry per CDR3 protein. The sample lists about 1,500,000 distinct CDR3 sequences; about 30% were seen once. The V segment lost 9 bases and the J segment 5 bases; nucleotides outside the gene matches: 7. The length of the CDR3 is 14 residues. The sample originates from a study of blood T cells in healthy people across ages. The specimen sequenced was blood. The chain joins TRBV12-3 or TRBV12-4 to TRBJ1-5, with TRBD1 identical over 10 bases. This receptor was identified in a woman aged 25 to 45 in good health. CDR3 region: CASRDGTGDQPQHF. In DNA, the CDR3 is TGTGCCAGTAGAGACGGGACAGGGGATCAGCCCCAGCATTTT.